These T cell receptor beta chains were read from a single sample in a study of cytotoxic CD8 clonotypes in ibrutinib-treated CLL. The assay was immunoSEQ multiplex PCR, and TCRdb's table has in-frame clones only and misses some. Seen here are some 310,000 clones, 80% observed once, and the top ten hold 6.5% to 8.5%. The sample here was PBMCs, taken before ibrutinib treatment. These receptor sequences come from a human donor with chronic lymphocytic leukemia. Each CDR3 is given with its conserved first and last residue. The order of the fields is J gene, CDR3 length, D gene, clone size, V gene, CDR3 DNA, CDR3 protein. A D gene is named only where the DNA matches it firmly. Where a row states a size, it is once, few, many or the class of an expanded clone; other rows omit it.

j_gene: TRBJ2-5
len: 14
d_gene: .
abundance: .
v_gene: TRBV5-4
CDR3nt: TGTGCCAGCAGCTCCCCGGGAGACCAAGAGACCCAGTACTTC
CDR3aa: CASSSPGDQETQYF

j_gene: TRBJ2-1
len: 14
d_gene: TRBD1
abundance: once
v_gene: TRBV7-8
CDR3nt: TGTGCCAGCAGCTACGACAGGGGGCAGAATGAGCAGTTCTTC
CDR3aa: CASSYDRGQNEQFF

j_gene: TRBJ2-1
len: 16
d_gene: TRBD2
abundance: .
v_gene: TRBV4-2
CDR3nt: TGTGCCAGCAGCCAAGATCAGCGGGAGACCTACAATGAGCAGTTCTTC
CDR3aa: CASSQDQRETYNEQFF

j_gene: TRBJ2-1
len: 15
d_gene: TRBD1
abundance: .
v_gene: TRBV11-3
CDR3nt: TGTGCCAGCAGCTTGTACACAGGGGCCTACAATGAGCAGTTCTTC
CDR3aa: CASSLYTGAYNEQFF

j_gene: TRBJ2-1
len: 18
d_gene: TRBD2
abundance: .
v_gene: TRBV9
CDR3nt: TGTGCCAGCAGCGTGAGACTAGCGGGAGAGGGGGCCTACAATGAGCAGTTCTTC
CDR3aa: CASSVRLAGEGAYNEQFF

j_gene: TRBJ2-3
len: 13
d_gene: .
abundance: .
v_gene: TRBV7-9
CDR3nt: TGTGCCAGCAGCTTAGATGGTACAGATACGCAGTATTTT
CDR3aa: CASSLDGTDTQYF

j_gene: TRBJ2-1
len: 16
d_gene: TRBD2
abundance: .
v_gene: TRBV5-6
CDR3nt: TGTGCCAGCAGCTTGTTGGCTAGCGGGAGCCGCGGTGAGCAGTTCTTC
CDR3aa: CASSLLASGSRGEQFF

j_gene: TRBJ2-3
len: 12
d_gene: .
abundance: .
v_gene: TRBV5-1
CDR3nt: TGCGCCAGCAGGCGGGACACTGATACGCAGTATTTT
CDR3aa: CASRRDTDTQYF

j_gene: TRBJ2-3
len: 16
d_gene: .
abundance: .
v_gene: TRBV6-1
CDR3nt: TGTGCCAGCAGTGAAGCGGACTGGACCTACACAGATACGCAGTATTTT
CDR3aa: CASSEADWTYTDTQYF

j_gene: TRBJ2-7
len: 14
d_gene: TRBD2
abundance: .
v_gene: TRBV30
CDR3nt: TGTGCCTGTAGGACTAGCGGGAGGGCCTACGAGCAGTACTTC
CDR3aa: CACRTSGRAYEQYF

j_gene: TRBJ2-7
len: 13
d_gene: TRBD1
abundance: .
v_gene: TRBV30
CDR3nt: TGTGCCTGGGGACAGGTGGGGGTGGACGAGCAGTACTTC
CDR3aa: CAWGQVGVDEQYF

j_gene: TRBJ2-1
len: 15
d_gene: TRBD1
abundance: .
v_gene: TRBV7-6
CDR3nt: TGTGCCAGCAGCTTAGTTGGGACAGGGAGGAATGAGCAGTTCTTC
CDR3aa: CASSLVGTGRNEQFF

j_gene: TRBJ2-5
len: 17
d_gene: TRBD2
abundance: .
v_gene: TRBV9
CDR3nt: TGTGCCAGCAGTGACACAGCCGGGACTAGCGGGAGTGGGACCCAGTACTTC
CDR3aa: CASSDTAGTSGSGTQYF

j_gene: TRBJ2-1
len: 17
d_gene: TRBD1
abundance: once
v_gene: TRBV7-2
CDR3nt: TGTGCCAGCAGCTTAATACTAGGGGGCGGCCTACGGAATGAGCAGTTCTTC
CDR3aa: CASSLILGGGLRNEQFF

j_gene: TRBJ2-1
len: 13
d_gene: .
abundance: .
v_gene: TRBV9
CDR3nt: TGTGCCAGCAGCCACCAGAAGGGGTATGAGCAGTTCTTC
CDR3aa: CASSHQKGYEQFF

j_gene: TRBJ2-3
len: 14
d_gene: TRBD2
abundance: few
v_gene: TRBV7-9
CDR3nt: TGTGCCAGCAGCCGACTAGCGGGATCAGATACGCAGTATTTT
CDR3aa: CASSRLAGSDTQYF

j_gene: TRBJ2-3
len: 14
d_gene: .
abundance: few
v_gene: TRBV27
CDR3nt: TGTGCCAGCAGGGTCAGCGACGGCACAGATACGCAGTATTTT
CDR3aa: CASRVSDGTDTQYF

j_gene: TRBJ1-4
len: 14
d_gene: .
abundance: once
v_gene: TRBV28
CDR3nt: TGTGCCAGCAGTTTACAGTCCACGTATGAAAAACTGTTTTTT
CDR3aa: CASSLQSTYEKLFF

j_gene: TRBJ1-1
len: 16
d_gene: .
abundance: .
v_gene: TRBV2
CDR3nt: TGTGCCAGCAGTGAAGCGCTTCAGGGCATGAACACTGAAGCTTTCTTT
CDR3aa: CASSEALQGMNTEAFF

j_gene: TRBJ1-2
len: 13
d_gene: .
abundance: .
v_gene: TRBV4-3
CDR3nt: TGCGCCAGCAGCCAAGATATTAGGATCGGCTACACCTTC
CDR3aa: CASSQDIRIGYTF

j_gene: TRBJ1-5
len: 14
d_gene: .
abundance: .
v_gene: TRBV6-6
CDR3nt: TGTGCCAGCAGTTACTACCTATACAATCAGCCCCAGCATTTT
CDR3aa: CASSYYLYNQPQHF

j_gene: TRBJ2-5
len: 16
d_gene: .
abundance: .
v_gene: TRBV7-9
CDR3nt: TGTGCCAGCAGCCCGATCGGGCAGGGAGACGTGGAGACCCAGTACTTC
CDR3aa: CASSPIGQGDVETQYF

j_gene: TRBJ2-2
len: 17
d_gene: TRBD2
abundance: .
v_gene: TRBV7-7
CDR3nt: TGTGCCAGCAGCCCGTTAGCGGGAGCGGCGGTTAGCGGGGAGCTGTTTTTT
CDR3aa: CASSPLAGAAVSGELFF

j_gene: TRBJ2-1
len: 12
d_gene: .
abundance: .
v_gene: TRBV27
CDR3nt: TGTGCCAGCTCCTACGGGATCAATGAGCAGTTCTTC
CDR3aa: CASSYGINEQFF

j_gene: TRBJ2-4
len: 17
d_gene: TRBD2
abundance: .
v_gene: TRBV7-9
CDR3nt: TGTGCCAGCAGCTTATTTCTAGCGGACCTAGCCAAAAACATTCAGTACTTC
CDR3aa: CASSLFLADLAKNIQYF

j_gene: TRBJ2-1
len: 12
d_gene: TRBD2
abundance: few
v_gene: TRBV7-3
CDR3nt: TGTGCCAGCAGCTTAGCGGGAGACGGGCAGTTCTTC
CDR3aa: CASSLAGDGQFF

j_gene: TRBJ2-1
len: 12
d_gene: .
abundance: once
v_gene: TRBV18
CDR3nt: TGTGCCAGCTCACCGATAAGGAATGAGCAGTTCTTC
CDR3aa: CASSPIRNEQFF

j_gene: TRBJ2-1
len: 12
d_gene: .
abundance: .
v_gene: TRBV2
CDR3nt: TGTGCCAGCAGTGAAGGGGGGCGCGAGCAGTTCTTC
CDR3aa: CASSEGGREQFF

j_gene: TRBJ2-1
len: 15
d_gene: TRBD2
abundance: few
v_gene: TRBV14
CDR3nt: TGTGCCAGCAGCACAACGGGAGGGCCGGGTAATGAGCAGTTCTTC
CDR3aa: CASSTTGGPGNEQFF

j_gene: TRBJ1-2
len: 18
d_gene: .
abundance: .
v_gene: TRBV21-1
CDR3nt: TGTGCCAGCAGCGGTCGTATTGTGGGGGGAAGAACGGACTATGGCTACACCTTC
CDR3aa: CASSGRIVGGRTDYGYTF

j_gene: TRBJ2-7
len: 14
d_gene: .
abundance: few
v_gene: TRBV7-5
CDR3nt: TGTGTCAGAAGCCTGAGCGGTTATCCCTACGAGCAGTACTTC
CDR3aa: CVRSLSGYPYEQYF

j_gene: TRBJ2-1
len: 15
d_gene: .
abundance: .
v_gene: TRBV11-2
CDR3nt: TGTGCCAGCAGCTTAGTTGCGGGCTCCTACAATGAGCAGTTCTTC
CDR3aa: CASSLVAGSYNEQFF

j_gene: TRBJ1-4
len: 16
d_gene: TRBD1
abundance: .
v_gene: TRBV14
CDR3nt: TGTGCCAGCAGCCTGAATGTGGGACAGCGTAATGAAAAACTGTTTTTT
CDR3aa: CASSLNVGQRNEKLFF